The source of this T cell receptor beta chain is a study of tumor-infiltrating lymphocytes in primary liver carcinoma. Study results and limitations: It was tumor-adjacent and tumor-blood pairs that overlapped less than tumor region pairs did.

Production of TCR beta cDNA used around 0.45 ug total RNA together with a constant-region primer. What produced the TCR beta libraries was three nested multiplex PCR rounds using slightly modified ARM-PCR. The first two PCR rounds used TRBV1-TRBV30 primers with a Cbeta primer, 9 to 10 cycles each. Each CDR3 protein gets one entry after TCRdb re-called the multiplex PCR reads with MiXCR. This sample has about 130,000 distinct CDR3 sequences; 50% to 80% occur once, and the top ten carry about 8%. Unsorted bulk tissue (roughly 17-33 mg) underwent RNA and DNA co-extraction. As to this clonotype: The antigen is unknown.

V gave up 5 bases and J gave up 4 bases, with 15 bases separating them. The CDR3 totals 15 residues. In germline, CDR1 is SGHTA, CDR2 FQGTGA. The gene calls are TRBV7-3 and TRBJ2-1, with no clear D. Sequencing was performed on liver tumor tissue from sampling region 3. Subset given: tumor region T3, left-lateral pole. The TCR comes from a woman in her sixties or seventies with primary liver carcinoma and hepatitis B virus infection. DNA of the CDR3: TGTGCCAGCAGCCCGAATAAAGGGTTGTACAATGAGCAGTTCTTC. The encoded protein is CASSPNKGLYNEQFF. The entire variable domain, with the rest obtained from reference TRBV7-3 and TRBJ2-1, is as follows: GAGVSQTPSNKVTEKGKYVELRCDPISGHTALYWYRQSLGQGPEFLIYFQGTGAADDSGLPNDRFFAVRPEGSVSTLKIQRTERGDSAVYLCASSPNKGLYNEQFFGPGTRLTVL.